This TCR beta chain was sequenced for a study of T cells in Graves' hyperthyroidism and ophthalmopathy. Whole-study results and caveats: Appearing also in blood were most of the thyroid clonotypes expanded above 0.001.

Using RNA transcripts as the source, TCR beta CDR3 regions were amplified. When the TCR CDR3 underwent first-round RT-PCR, the HTBI primer set was used. TCRdb recomputed calls from the multiplex PCR reads with MiXCR, one row per CDR3 protein. The repertoire holds more than 300,000 distinct CDR3 sequences, with roughly 18% as singletons. This clonotype was observed many times. The antigen is unknown. One junction end does not reproduce the germline sequence, and a read error may be involved. The CDR3 covers 14 residues. Germline V gene data show CDR1 as MNHNS and CDR2 as SASEGT. The sample was blood. The chain combines TRBV6-1 with TRBJ1-2; D is perhaps TRBD1 (5 bases). The receptor was isolated from a man aged 18 to 30 with Graves' ophthalmopathy. The CDR3 DNA sequence: TGTGCCAGCAGCGAAGGGGCCAGAACTATGGGCTACACCTTC. It is translated as CASSEGARTMGYTF.